These 8 T cell receptor beta chains were all obtained from the same sample, sequenced in a study of shared clonotypes between healthy human individuals. Only in-frame clones appear in the TCRdb table, and some are missing; sequencing was by immunoSEQ multiplex PCR. The sample includes 2 million to 2.5 million clones, 95% of them seen just once. The sample consisted of naive CD4+ T cells sorted from blood. Subset denoted: CD45RA+ positively selected. The receptors were sampled from a man aged 18 to 35 in good health.

The rearrangement joins TRBV7-6 to TRBJ2-5; D unclear. This CDR3 is built from 15 residues. Germline CDR1 is SGHVS and CDR2 is FNYEAQ. V lost 1 base and J lost 7, with 16 bases in between. The CDR3 sequence is CASSLGPSSWGTQYF. CDR3 sequence (DNA): TGTGCCAGCAGCTTAGGGCCGTCCTCGTGGGGGACCCAGTACTTC.

V is TRBV10-3 and J is TRBJ2-7, with a possible D match to TRBD1 (6 bases). V lost 7 bases and J lost 6, with 19 bases in between. Germline CDR1 and CDR2: ENHRY and SYGVKD. CDR3 size: 14 residues. The CDR3 region is CAINIDRPRPEQYF. Written as DNA, the CDR3 is TGTGCCATCAACATAGACAGGCCACGTCCCGAGCAGTACTTC.

This sequence joins TRBV6-5 and TRBJ1-5, with 9 bases that match TRBD1. V gave up 6 bases and J gave up 4 bases; unmatched junction bases: 4. This CDR3 is 14 amino acids long. CDR1 is MNHEY and CDR2 is SVGAGI in the germline V gene. Here the CDR3 DNA reads TGTGCCAGCAGGGGGACAGGGAGTAATCAGCCCCAGCATTTT. This translates into CASRGTGSNQPQHF.

Only one count was recorded for this clone. J is TRBJ2-1 and V is TRBV2; TRBD2 matches 8 bases. Germline CDR1 SNHLY, CDR2 FYNNEI. CDR3 length: 15 residues. Trimming took 9 bases from V and 5 from J; bases not matched to a gene: 12. The DNA of the CDR3 is TGTGCCAGTGCGAGGGGTAGCGGGAAGAACAATGAGCAGTTCTTC. It translates to CASARGSGKNNEQFF. Full variable domain (outside the CDR3, taken from reference TRBV2 and TRBJ2-1): EPEVTQTPSHQVTQMGQEVILRCVPISNHLYFYWYRQILGQKVEFLVSFYNNEISEKSEIFDDQFSVERPDGSNFTLKIRSTKLEDSAMYFCASARGSGKNNEQFFGPGTRLTVL.

This clone was seen only once. The gene calls are TRBV10-3 and TRBJ1-1; D gene uncertain. The ends were cut back, 0 bases at V and 0 bases at J, with 11 bases in the middle. The germline V gene encodes CDR1 ENHRY and CDR2 SYGVKD. The length of the CDR3 is 16 residues. CDR3 amino acids: CAISESSAAMNTEAFF. For the CDR3, the DNA is TGTGCCATCAGTGAGTCCTCGGCGGCCATGAACACTGAAGCTTTCTTT.

The rearrangement links TRBV12-5 to TRBJ2-7, with D unclear. Deletions cut 3 bases from V and 3 bases from J, with 18 bases between. The CDR3 length is 16 residues. Looked up from germline, CDR1 is LGHNT and CDR2 is FRNRAP. This chain's CDR3 is CASGLIDGRSDYEQYF. CDR3 nucleotide sequence: TGTGCTAGTGGTTTAATCGACGGAAGGTCGGACTACGAGCAGTACTTC.

Turning to this clone: This CDR3 is also generated by other DNA sequences in the sample. J is TRBJ1-4 and V is TRBV7-9; D is ambiguous. The V and J ends lost 0 bases and 5 bases respectively, with 4 bases between them. This CDR3 comprises 13 residues. The germline V gene encodes CDR1 SEHNR and CDR2 FQNEAQ (reference sequence). The chain's CDR3 is CASSLAGNEKLFF. In DNA, the CDR3 is TGTGCCAGCAGCTTAGCAGGAAATGAAAAACTGTTTTTT. The whole variable domain, remainder taken from reference TRBV7-9 and TRBJ1-4, is DTGVSQNPRHKITKRGQNVTFRCDPISEHNRLYWYRQTLGQGPEFLTYFQNEAQLEKSRLLSDRFSAERPKGSFSTLEIQRTEQGDSAMYLCASSLAGNEKLFFGSGTQLSVL.

The V and J genes are TRBV19 and TRBJ2-1; D is possibly TRBD2 (8 bases). Germline CDR1 LNHDA, CDR2 SQIVND (reference sequence). The V and J ends lost 6 bases and 6 bases respectively, with 18 bases between them. The CDR3 totals 15 residues. CDR3 DNA sequence: TGTGCCAGTAGATACGGACTAGCAGGGGGCAATGAGCAGTTCTTC. It is translated as CASRYGLAGGNEQFF.